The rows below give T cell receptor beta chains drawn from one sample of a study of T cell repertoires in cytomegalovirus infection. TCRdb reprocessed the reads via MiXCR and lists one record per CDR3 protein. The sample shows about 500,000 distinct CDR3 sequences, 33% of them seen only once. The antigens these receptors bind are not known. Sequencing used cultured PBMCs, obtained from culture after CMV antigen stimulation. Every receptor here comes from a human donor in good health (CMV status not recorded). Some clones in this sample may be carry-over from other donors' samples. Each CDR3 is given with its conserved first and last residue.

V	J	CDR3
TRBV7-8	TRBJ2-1	CASIRQGVLNNEQFF
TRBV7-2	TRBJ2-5	CASTPSGGVETQYF
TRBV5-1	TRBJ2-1	CASSFGGSYNEQFF
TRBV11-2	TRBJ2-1	CASSPPYGAANNEQFF
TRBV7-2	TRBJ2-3	CASSLSQTGGDTQYF
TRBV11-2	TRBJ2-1	CASSAGRPTGNEQFF
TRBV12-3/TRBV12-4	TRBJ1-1	CASTRGSGTEAFF
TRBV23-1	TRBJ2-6	CASSHVIGREISGANVLTF
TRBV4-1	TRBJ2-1	CASSHLTVGLAGNNEQFF
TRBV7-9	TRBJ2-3	CASSFRGRQADTQYF
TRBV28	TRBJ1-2	CASSLGRIYGYTF
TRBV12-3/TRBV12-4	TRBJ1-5	CASSLWSGGWDNQPQHF
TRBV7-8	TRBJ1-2	CASSTPIGGPNYGYTF
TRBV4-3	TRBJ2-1	CASSQDPGGDTLGEQFF
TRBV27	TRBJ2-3	CASKQPGHSTDTQYF
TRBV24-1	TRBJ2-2	CATGDSGRTAGTSATGELFF
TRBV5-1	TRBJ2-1	CASSSSGNSYNEQFF
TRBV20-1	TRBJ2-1	CSARELAGGLDEQFF
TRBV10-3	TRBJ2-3	CATKGEIQLGTQYF
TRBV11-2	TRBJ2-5	CASSRNRETQYF
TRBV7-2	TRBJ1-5	CASSSTGLGNQPQHF
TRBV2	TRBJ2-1	CASRAFDGGRLFF
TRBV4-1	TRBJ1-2	CASSQDRSRGFNYGYTF
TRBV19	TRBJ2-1	CASSTGLAGGNNEQFF
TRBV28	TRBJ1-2	CASSSPTGTGGYTF
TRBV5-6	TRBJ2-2	CASSQLHPPIMGAANTGELFF
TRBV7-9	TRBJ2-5	CASSHAGGSGETQYF
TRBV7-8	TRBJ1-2	CASSLDTGPYGYTF
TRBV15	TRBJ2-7	CATSRGGIGPYEQYF
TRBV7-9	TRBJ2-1	CASSPKTSGSFYNEQFF